This note documents a single TCR beta chain sequence. The specificity of this receptor is unknown. Qualities for individual bases were not recorded, and no much larger clone is one base off. This record comes from a study of blood T cell repertoires in COVID-19 (TCRdb year 2020). With respect to the entire study: Samples covering the acute and convalescent phases of COVID-19 were provided by collaborators in the United States, Italy and Spain. The prospective study material was composed of cDNA or gDNA derived from T cells, B-cell-depleted T cells, or PBMCs. Subjects who had been exposed to COVID-19, were actively infected with it, or had recovered from it provided the deeply sampled blood TCRbeta repertoires that made up the dataset. The repertoires were released in a freely available public database intended as a resource for research on the immune response to SARS-CoV-2. The samples were drawn from two sources: the first 160 participants of the ongoing ImmuneRACE study, and 950 to 1,500 subjects contributed by 6 global collaborators. Nearly every sample came with metadata listing a de-identified subject ID, COVID-19 status, age in years and sex. Where available, HLA class I and class II types were taken from metadata supplied by the sample provider and were not determined by assay-based typing. What the authors observed across the whole study: Clinical and demographic metadata were provided uncurated, with the amount varying by source and participant.

The CDR3 goes from the cysteine to the phenylalanine over 14 residues. The read is trimmed to its CDR3 DNA, 42 bases read in frame from base 1. As encoded in the germline V gene (reference sequence), CDR1 is SGHNT while CDR2 is YYREEE. At the junction V is shortened by 9 bases and J by 0 bases; bases outside the gene matches: 6. Each collaborating institution followed its own protocols to collect whole blood in K2EDTA tubes. For TCRbeta analysis, collaborator samples were shipped as frozen whole blood, as isolated PBMCs, or as DNA extracted from either sample type. The immunoSEQ Assay, a bias-controlled multiplex PCR, was used to amplify TCRbeta CDR3 regions from genomic DNA. The authors' pipeline ran thus. Within the assay, amplification of reference gene primers was used to estimate how many nucleated cells each sample contained. Sequence reads were collapsed and filtered to measure the absolute abundance of every unique TCRbeta CDR3 rearrangement. For each sample, productive Simpson clonality was calculated as the square root of Simpson's diversity index across productive rearrangements. TCRdb retrieved this table from immuneACCESS and kept in-frame rearrangements only. Not all clones are present; in checked studies, unresolved V genes account for under half, and no reason is known for the remainder. Clonal size and the V and J genes are those of that table, whereas D and trimming came from the DNA. The sample includes around 68,000 clones, with 89% observed a single time. The ten largest make up 8.2% of the sample.

The sequence was obtained from a man aged 50 to 60 with active COVID-19. The rearranged chain carries TRBV5-4 and TRBJ2-3; 8 junctional bases match TRBD2. Sequenced: peripheral blood. The CDR3 here reads CAIGERGSTDTQYF. Read as DNA, the sequence is TGTGCCATCGGGGAGCGGGGGAGCACAGATACGCAGTATTTT.